The next 18 T cell receptor beta chains were all read from a single sample in a study of T cells in Graves' hyperthyroidism and ophthalmopathy. Amplified TCR beta CDR3 regions derived from RNA transcripts. The TCR CDR3 first-round RT-PCR relied on the HTBI primer set. TCRdb reprocessed the multiplex PCR reads with MiXCR, giving one entry per CDR3 protein. The sample has around 700,000 distinct CDR3 sequences, 30% to 40% seen once. Sequenced input: blood. Receptors were obtained from a woman between 40 and 55 years old with Graves' hyperthyroidism.

The rearrangement joins TRBV7-4 to TRBJ1-2; D possibly corresponds to TRBD1 (5 bases). V was cut by 5 bases and J by 1 base, with 14 bases left in between. The CDR3 loop spans 15 amino acids. The V gene's germline CDR1 is SGHVT and CDR2 SQSDAQ. CDR3 bases: TGTGCCAGCAGCCCAGAAAGGGACTTTAACTATGGCTACACCTTC. This codes for CASSPERDFNYGYTF.

This clonotype was counted ten times or more. The chain joins TRBV24-1 to TRBJ2-5; D might be TRBD2 (7 bases). The CDR3 is 17 residues long. V gave up 2 bases and J gave up 4 bases, with 19 bases separating them. In germline, CDR1 is KGHDR, CDR2 SFDVKD. The CDR3 coding sequence is TGTGCCACCAGTGATTCTCCGGGGGGCTTATCTAGAGAGACCCAGTACTTC. This translates into CATSDSPGGLSRETQYF.

The rearrangement uses TRBV29-1 and TRBJ2-7; 8 bases map to TRBD1. From germline, CDR1 is SQVTM and CDR2 ANQGSEA. The V and J ends lost 2 bases and 3 bases, in that order; junction bases with no gene match: 9. This CDR3 has 15 amino acids. The CDR3 bases are TGCAGCGTTGAATCCCGACAGGGGTCGTTCTACGAGCAGTACTTC. This gives the protein CSVESRQGSFYEQYF.

This rearrangement joins TRBV7-8 to TRBJ2-7; 11 bases are a match to TRBD2. The CDR3 is 16 amino acids. Germline assignment: CDR1 SGHVS and CDR2 FQNEAQ. V trimming: 3 bases; J trimming: 3 bases; junction bases outside the gene matches: 7. The CDR3 DNA is TGTGCCAGCAGCTTCAGTGGACTAGCGGGTGACTACGAGCAGTACTTC. Protein product: CASSFSGLAGDYEQYF.

The chain joins TRBV7-9 to TRBJ2-7; maybe TRBD1 (5 bases). The ends were cut back, 7 bases at V and 5 bases at J, with 18 bases in the middle. This CDR3 contains 14 residues. Germline lookup yields CDR1 SEHNR and CDR2 FQNEAQ (reference sequence). Written as DNA, the CDR3 is TGTGCCAGCACCCCGACCAGGGTATCAGACGAGCAGTACTTC. Translation gives CASTPTRVSDEQYF. The full variable domain, in which reference TRBV7-9 and TRBJ2-7 provide the parts outside the CDR3, is DTGVSQNPRHKITKRGQNVTFRCDPISEHNRLYWYRQTLGQGPEFLTYFQNEAQLEKSRLLSDRFSAERPKGSFSTLEIQRTEQGDSAMYLCASTPTRVSDEQYFGPGTRLTVT.

This chain connects TRBV9 to TRBJ1-2, with no clear D. Germline V gene sequence: CDR1 SGDLS, CDR2 YYNGEE. CDR3 length: 12 amino acids. Trimming cost V 5 bases and J 3 bases, with 8 bases left between them. The CDR3 DNA reads TGTGCCAGCAGTGTCTTGGACTATGGCTACACCTTC. Amino acids: CASSVLDYGYTF.

This clonotype was seen at least ten times. The rearrangement links TRBV29-1 to TRBJ2-7, with TRBD1 matching 7 bases. The trim removed 3 bases at V and 3 bases at J, leaving 8 bases unmatched. This CDR3 region has 14 residues. The V gene's germline CDR1 is SQVTM and CDR2 ANQGSEA. The CDR3 spells CSVESTGVGYEQYF. The DNA for the CDR3 is TGCAGCGTTGAGTCTACAGGGGTCGGCTACGAGCAGTACTTC.

Concerning this clonotype itself: One base away lies a much larger clone, so this may be a sequencing read error. This CDR3 reads CASGQGTEVGSPLHF. In DNA, the CDR3 is TGTGCCAGCGGCCAGGGGACAGAGGTGGGTTCACCCCTCCACTTT. The rearrangement links TRBV7-2 to TRBJ1-6; 7 nucleotides match TRBD1. Per germline, CDR1 SGHTA and CDR2 FQGNSA. The CDR3 sequence is 15 residues long. V lost 8 bases, J lost 9 bases, and 13 bases stayed unmatched.

This clonotype appeared many times. The rearrangement uses TRBV6-5 and TRBJ2-6; D is undetermined. Trimming removed 6 bases from V and 11 bases from J, with 17 bases in between. CDR3 length equals 14 residues. Germline CDR1 and CDR2: MNHEY and SVGAGI. The CDR3 region has the DNA TGTGCCAGCAGCCCCCGGCCCGATCATTACGTCCTGACTTTC. Translation: CASSPRPDHYVLTF.

CDR3 in amino acids: CASSARPSLAVQETQYF. The CDR3 region has the DNA TGTGCCAGCAGTGCTAGGCCCTCCCTAGCGGTCCAAGAGACCCAGTACTTC. This chain joins TRBV25-1 and TRBJ2-5; 7 nucleotides agree with TRBD2. The CDR3 has 17 amino acids. The J segment lost 1 base and the V segment lost 4 bases, leaving 12 bases of the junction unmatched. Per germline, CDR1 MGHDK and CDR2 SYGVNS.

With respect to this clonotype: This may be a read error, as it is one base from a much larger clone. The gene calls are TRBV7-9 and TRBJ1-4, with 9 nucleotides matching TRBD1. Germline V lookup: CDR1 SEHNR, CDR2 FQNEAQ (reference sequence). The CDR3 has 15 amino acids. CDR3 nucleotides: TGTGCCAGCACCATCGAGGGACAGGGCCCTGAAAAACCGTTTTTT. Translation gives CASTIEGQGPEKPFF.

In regard to this clonotype: This may be a read error: a much more frequent sequence differs by one nucleotide. The gene calls are TRBV7-3 and TRBJ2-7, with D perhaps matching TRBD2 (6 bases). Germline assignment: CDR1 SGHTA and CDR2 FQGTGA. The CDR3 sequence is 14 residues long. V was clipped by 0 bases and J by 5 bases, with 11 bases between them. CDR3 bases: TGTGCCAGCAGCTTAACTCGGGAGTCCCACGAGCAGTACTTC. Residues: CASSLTRESHEQYF. Filled out from reference TRBV7-3 and TRBJ2-7, the complete variable domain reads GAGVSQTPSNKVTEKGKYVELRCDPISGHTALYWYRQSLGQGPEFLIYFQGTGAADDSGLPNDRFFAVRPEGSVSTLKIQRTERGDSAVYLCASSLTRESHEQYFGPGTRLTVT.

A remark on this clonotype: A far bigger clonotype differs at one base, so this is likely a read error. This sequence joins TRBV20-1 and TRBJ1-2; TRBD1 matches at 7 bases. The CDR3 has 12 residues. Germline loops: CDR1 DFQATT, CDR2 SNEGSKA (reference sequence). CDR3 DNA: TGCAGTGCTAGACAGGGGGACTATGGCTACGCCTTC. This codes for CSARQGDYGYAF.

In this sample, this clonotype turned up a few times. The genes are TRBV25-1 and TRBJ2-7; maybe TRBD2 (5 bases). CDR3 length equals 14 residues. Per the germline V gene, CDR1 is MGHDK and CDR2 is SYGVNS. Between the trimmed V and J ends, which lost 6 bases and 2 bases, there was a span of 14 bases. The CDR3 loop reads CASSHGEGPYEQYF. CDR3 bases: TGTGCCAGCAGCCATGGCGAGGGTCCCTACGAGCAGTACTTC.

This clonotype was seen many times. This sequence joins TRBV20-1 and TRBJ2-7; 11 bases match TRBD2. CDR1 is DFQATT and CDR2 is SNEGSKA in the germline V gene (reference sequence). The CDR3 totals 15 residues. V lost 5 bases, J lost 9 bases, and 15 bases stayed unmatched. The CDR3 reads CSAPGTSGPTSVQYF. The CDR3 DNA follows: TGCAGTGCTCCAGGGACTAGCGGTCCTACGAGCGTGCAGTACTTC.

CDR3 loop: CASSLNQERTDTQYF. The CDR3 bases are TGTGCCAGCAGCTTAAACCAGGAGCGCACAGATACGCAGTATTTT. This chain joins TRBV7-8 and TRBJ2-3; no definite D call. The CDR3 is made up of 15 amino acids. Between the trimmed V and J ends, which lost 2 bases and 1 base, there was a span of 10 bases. Germline V gene sequence: CDR1 SGHVS, CDR2 FQNEAQ. Using reference TRBV7-8 and TRBJ2-3 for the parts outside the CDR3, the full variable domain is GAGVSQSPRYKVAKRGQDVALRCDPISGHVSLFWYQQALGQGPEFLTYFQNEAQLDKSGLPSDRFFAERPEGSVSTLKIQRTQQEDSAVYLCASSLNQERTDTQYFGPGTRLTVL.

Ten or more counts support this clonotype. J is TRBJ2-2 and V is TRBV7-9, with D unclear. V was clipped by 5 bases and J by 3 bases, with 10 bases between them. CDR1 SEHNR and CDR2 FQNEAQ come from the germline V gene (reference sequence). The CDR3 consists of 14 residues. The CDR3 bases are TGTGCCAGCAGCCCTACCCGACACACCGGGGAGCTGTTTTTT. This gives the protein CASSPTRHTGELFF.

V usage is TRBV5-1 and J usage is TRBJ1-2; 9 bases map to TRBD1. Germline loops: CDR1 SGHRS, CDR2 YFSETQ. The V segment lost 4 bases and the J segment 6 bases; nucleotides outside the gene matches: 4. The CDR3 is 13 residues long. CDR3 DNA sequence: TGCGCCAGCAGCCGGACAGGGGAGAATGGCTACACCTTC. It is translated as CASSRTGENGYTF.